This is a list of T cell receptor beta chains from one sample in a study of shared clonotypes between healthy human individuals. Profiled with immunoSEQ multiplex PCR; TCRdb holds only in-frame clones, not every one. The sample yields over 2 million clones, 80% to 95% seen once. Source material: naive CD4+ T cells from PBMCs. All receptors come from a man in his late teens or twenties in good health. Some clones in this sample may be carry-over from other donors' samples. CDR3s include the opening cysteine and the closing phenylalanine or tryptophan. Fields, in order: J gene, CDR3 length, V gene, clone size, CDR3 protein. The size of a clone is reported for some rows only, either as once, few or many, or as a class for expanded clones.

J gene: TRBJ2-1
CDR3 length: 14
V gene: TRBV5-1
clone size: once
CDR3 protein: CASKAGGVYNEQFF

J gene: TRBJ2-5
CDR3 length: 15
V gene: TRBV5-1
clone size: few
CDR3 protein: CASSLATSGQETQYF

J gene: TRBJ1-5
CDR3 length: 14
V gene: TRBV5-8
clone size: .
CDR3 protein: CASSLVGGNQPQHF

J gene: TRBJ2-7
CDR3 length: 19
V gene: TRBV28
clone size: .
CDR3 protein: CASSLSRRGSWALVYEQYF

J gene: TRBJ2-2
CDR3 length: 15
V gene: TRBV5-4
clone size: .
CDR3 protein: CASTRSRPNTGELFF

J gene: TRBJ1-5
CDR3 length: 16
V gene: TRBV28
clone size: .
CDR3 protein: CASSQWGGGGNQPQHF

J gene: TRBJ1-2
CDR3 length: 15
V gene: TRBV5-6
clone size: .
CDR3 protein: CASSQGQPSNYGYTF

J gene: TRBJ2-2
CDR3 length: 17
V gene: TRBV9
clone size: .
CDR3 protein: CASSVSGTSGRGGELFF

J gene: TRBJ1-1
CDR3 length: 11
V gene: TRBV20-1
clone size: few
CDR3 protein: CSASLDREAFF

J gene: TRBJ1-1
CDR3 length: 13
V gene: TRBV6-4
clone size: .
CDR3 protein: CASSGERGTEAFF

J gene: TRBJ2-5
CDR3 length: 13
V gene: TRBV7-6
clone size: .
CDR3 protein: CASSSQTPETQYF

J gene: TRBJ2-5
CDR3 length: 11
V gene: TRBV5-1
clone size: .
CDR3 protein: CASIDQETQYF

J gene: TRBJ1-2
CDR3 length: 16
V gene: TRBV27
clone size: .
CDR3 protein: CASRRSSGSLAYGYTF

J gene: TRBJ1-2
CDR3 length: 15
V gene: TRBV19
clone size: .
CDR3 protein: CASSPSDRLPGGYTF